The clone carrying this T cell receptor (beta chain) was detected many times. Its antigen is as yet unknown. This sample is part of a study of T cells after yellow fever vaccination. General study results and limits: A faster peak, day 5 versus 15, was reached by the weaker secondary response. The presence of abundant clonotypes contaminating from the bulk population was possible in FACS-sorted repertoires. Clones that expanded after primary vaccination mostly reappeared after the booster (approximately 96% CD4, 75% to 90% CD8).

Generation of TCR cDNA used 5'RACE template switching (which added a universal primer site and UMIs). TCRdb re-called the 5' RACE reads with MiXCR, one entry per CDR3 protein. The sample holds a few hundred thousand distinct CDR3 sequences; around 4.5% are singletons and the top ten take just under 20%. The V end lost 6 bases, the J end lost 2 bases, and 10 bases lay between the germline ends. The CDR3 runs to 13 residues. Germline-derived CDR1 and CDR2 are SGHAT and FQNNGV. The chain is built from TRBV11-2 and TRBJ1-1, with D hard to call. This specimen was PBMCs, taken 15 days after the yellow fever booster vaccination. This clonotype originated in a young man who received the YFV17D yellow fever vaccine. For the CDR3, the DNA is TGTGCCAGCAGATCCGACACAAACACTGAAGCTTTCTTT. Its translation: CASRSDTNTEAFF.